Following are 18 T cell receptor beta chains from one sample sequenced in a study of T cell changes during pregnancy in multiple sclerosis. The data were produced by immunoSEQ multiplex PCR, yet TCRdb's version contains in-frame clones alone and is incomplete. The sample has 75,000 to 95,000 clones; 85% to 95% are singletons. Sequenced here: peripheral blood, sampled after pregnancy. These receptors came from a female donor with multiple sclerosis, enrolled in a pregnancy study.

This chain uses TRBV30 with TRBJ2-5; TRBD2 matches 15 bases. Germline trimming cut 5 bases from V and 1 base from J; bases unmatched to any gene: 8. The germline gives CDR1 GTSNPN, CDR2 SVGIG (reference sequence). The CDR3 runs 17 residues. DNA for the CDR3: TGTGCCTGGGGGGAAGGACTAGCGGGGGGGATCCAAGAGACCCAGTACTTC. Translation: CAWGEGLAGGIQETQYF.

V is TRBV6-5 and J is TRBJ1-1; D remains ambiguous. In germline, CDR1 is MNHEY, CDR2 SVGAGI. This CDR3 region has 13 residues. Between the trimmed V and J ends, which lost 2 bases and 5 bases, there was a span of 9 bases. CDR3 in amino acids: CASSYGGGTEAFF. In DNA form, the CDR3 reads TGTGCCAGCAGTTACGGAGGAGGGACTGAAGCTTTCTTT.

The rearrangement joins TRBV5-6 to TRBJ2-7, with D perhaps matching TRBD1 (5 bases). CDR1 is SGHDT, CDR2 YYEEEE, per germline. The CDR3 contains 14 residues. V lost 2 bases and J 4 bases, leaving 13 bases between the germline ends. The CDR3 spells CASSFRANRYEQYF. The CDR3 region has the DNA TGTGCCAGCAGCTTCAGGGCAAACCGATACGAGCAGTACTTC.

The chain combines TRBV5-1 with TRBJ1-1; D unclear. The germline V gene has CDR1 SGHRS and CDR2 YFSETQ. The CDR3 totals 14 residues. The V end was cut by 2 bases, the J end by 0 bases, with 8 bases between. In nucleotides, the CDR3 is TGCGCCAGCAGCTTAACAATCCTGAACACTGAAGCTTTCTTT. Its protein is CASSLTILNTEAFF.

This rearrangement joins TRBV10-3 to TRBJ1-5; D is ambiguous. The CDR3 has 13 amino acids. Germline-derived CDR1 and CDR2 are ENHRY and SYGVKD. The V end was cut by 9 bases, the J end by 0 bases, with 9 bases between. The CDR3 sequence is CAIRGYSNQPQHF. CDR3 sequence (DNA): TGTGCCATAAGAGGGTATAGCAATCAGCCCCAGCATTTT.

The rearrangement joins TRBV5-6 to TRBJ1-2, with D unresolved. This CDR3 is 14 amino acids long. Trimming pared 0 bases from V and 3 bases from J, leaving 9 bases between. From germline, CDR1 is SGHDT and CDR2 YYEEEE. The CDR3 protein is CASSLVSVYYGYTF. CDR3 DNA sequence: TGTGCCAGCAGCTTGGTTAGCGTTTACTATGGCTACACCTTC.

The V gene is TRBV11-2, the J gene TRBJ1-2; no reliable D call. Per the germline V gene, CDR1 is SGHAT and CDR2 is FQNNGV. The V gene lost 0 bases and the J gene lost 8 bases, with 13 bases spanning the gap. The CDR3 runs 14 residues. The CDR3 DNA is TGTGCCAGCAGCTTAGATCTAAGAGGCGGCGGCTACACCTTC. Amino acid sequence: CASSLDLRGGGYTF.

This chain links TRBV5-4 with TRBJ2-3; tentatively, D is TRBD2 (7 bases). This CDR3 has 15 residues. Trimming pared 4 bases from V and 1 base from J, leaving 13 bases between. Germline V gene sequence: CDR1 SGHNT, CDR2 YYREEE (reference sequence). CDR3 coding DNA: TGTGCCAGCAGCGGGGGGGCAGGGGGCACAGATACGCAGTATTTT. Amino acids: CASSGGAGGTDTQYF.

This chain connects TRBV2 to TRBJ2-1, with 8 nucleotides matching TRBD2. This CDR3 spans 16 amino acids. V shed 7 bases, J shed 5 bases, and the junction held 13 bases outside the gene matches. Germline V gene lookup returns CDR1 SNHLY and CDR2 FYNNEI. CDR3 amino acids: CASTPGPAGAHNEQFF. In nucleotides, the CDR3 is TGTGCCAGCACCCCCGGGCCAGCGGGGGCCCACAATGAGCAGTTCTTC.

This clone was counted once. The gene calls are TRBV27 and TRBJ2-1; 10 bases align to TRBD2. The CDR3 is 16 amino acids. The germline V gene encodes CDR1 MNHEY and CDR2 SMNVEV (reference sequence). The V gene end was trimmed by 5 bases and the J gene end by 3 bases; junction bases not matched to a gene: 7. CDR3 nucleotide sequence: TGTGCCAGCAGTCCCGAGCGGGGGGGACTCTACAATGAGCAGTTCTTC. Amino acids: CASSPERGGLYNEQFF.

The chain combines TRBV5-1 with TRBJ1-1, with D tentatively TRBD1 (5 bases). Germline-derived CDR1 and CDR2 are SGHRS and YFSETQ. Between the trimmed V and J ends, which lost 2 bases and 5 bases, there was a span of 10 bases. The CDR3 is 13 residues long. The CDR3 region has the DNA TGCGCCAGCAGCTTTTCTGGGGGGACTGAAGCTTTCTTT. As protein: CASSFSGGTEAFF.

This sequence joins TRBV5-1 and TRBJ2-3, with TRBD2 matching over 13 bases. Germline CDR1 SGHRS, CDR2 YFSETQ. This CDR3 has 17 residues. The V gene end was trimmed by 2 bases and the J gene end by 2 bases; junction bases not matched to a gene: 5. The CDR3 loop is CASSLRGLAGTTDTQYF. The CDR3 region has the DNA TGCGCCAGCAGCTTACGGGGACTAGCGGGGACCACAGATACGCAGTATTTT.

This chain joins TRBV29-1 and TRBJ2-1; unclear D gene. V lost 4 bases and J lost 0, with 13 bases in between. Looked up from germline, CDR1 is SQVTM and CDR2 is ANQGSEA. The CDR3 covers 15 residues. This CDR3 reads CSVGQFTSSYNEQFF. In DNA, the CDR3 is TGCAGCGTTGGTCAGTTCACCAGCTCCTACAATGAGCAGTTCTTC.

For the CDR3, the DNA is TGCAGTGCTTTTATGGAGGGTACGCAGTATTTT. As protein: CSAFMEGTQYF. The chain links TRBV20-1 to TRBJ2-3; maybe TRBD2 (6 bases). The germline V and J ends were trimmed by 5 bases and 8 bases, with 11 bases remaining between them. CDR3 length: 11 amino acids. Germline loops: CDR1 DFQATT, CDR2 SNEGSKA (reference sequence).

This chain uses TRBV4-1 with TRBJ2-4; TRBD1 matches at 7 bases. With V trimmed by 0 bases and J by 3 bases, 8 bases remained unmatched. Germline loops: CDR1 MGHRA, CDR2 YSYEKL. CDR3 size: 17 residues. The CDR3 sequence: CASSQDNRGARKNIQYF. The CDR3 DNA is TGCGCCAGCAGCCAAGACAACAGGGGTGCCCGCAAAAACATTCAGTACTTC.

CDR3 nucleotides: TGTGCCAGCAGCGTAGGCGCAGGGTCGAACACTGAAGCTTTCTTT. It specifies CASSVGAGSNTEAFF. The rearrangement links TRBV9 to TRBJ1-1, with D maybe TRBD1 (5 bases). V was trimmed by 0 bases and J by 1 base, leaving 10 bases between them. Germline CDR1 is SGDLS and CDR2 is YYNGEE. The CDR3 spans 15 residues.

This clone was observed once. CDR3 DNA sequence: TGCGCCAGCAGCTTGGCCAGCGGGCGGTCTGAAGCTTTCTTT. Its protein is CASSLASGRSEAFF. The chain joins TRBV5-1 to TRBJ1-1; D gene unclear. The CDR3 is 14 amino acids. V was cut by 0 bases and J by 6 bases, with 12 bases left in between. CDR1 and CDR2 from the germline V gene are SGHRS and YFSETQ.

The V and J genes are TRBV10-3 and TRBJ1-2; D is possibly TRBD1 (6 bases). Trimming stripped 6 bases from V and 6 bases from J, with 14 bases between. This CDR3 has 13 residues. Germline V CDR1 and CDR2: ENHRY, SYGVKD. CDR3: CAIREQGGNGYTF. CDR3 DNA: TGTGCCATCAGGGAACAGGGTGGTAATGGCTACACCTTC.